The clone carrying this T cell receptor beta chain was counted many times. The target antigen is unknown. V lost 6 bases to trimming and J lost 1 base; unmatched junction nucleotides: 5. CDR1 and CDR2 from the germline V gene are DFQATT and SNEGSKA (reference sequence). This CDR3 spans 14 amino acids. Not a single patient had been given any form of treatment at any point before undergoing thyroid surgery. Via MiXCR, TCRdb re-called the PCR reads. The sample has roughly 70,000 clones, 15% to 20% seen once. The data stem from a study of metastatic and nonmetastatic thyroid tumors. Study-wide background: Across blood and tumor or nodule tissue, repertoires from malignant and benign thyroid patients were compared with one another. Whole-study findings and limits: Reportedly, malignant thyroid tumors had significantly higher TCR beta diversity than benign nodules, in blood and tumor.

Material for sequencing was blood. The source of this sequence is a female donor with papillary thyroid cancer or a benign thyroid nodule (not recorded which). Some clones in this sample may be carry-over from other donors' samples. The chain joins TRBV20-1 to TRBJ2-2; 7 nucleotides match TRBD2. The CDR3 is CSAREGGNTGELFF. CDR3 nucleotides: TGCAGTGCCAGGGAGGGAGGGAACACCGGGGAGCTGTTTTTT.